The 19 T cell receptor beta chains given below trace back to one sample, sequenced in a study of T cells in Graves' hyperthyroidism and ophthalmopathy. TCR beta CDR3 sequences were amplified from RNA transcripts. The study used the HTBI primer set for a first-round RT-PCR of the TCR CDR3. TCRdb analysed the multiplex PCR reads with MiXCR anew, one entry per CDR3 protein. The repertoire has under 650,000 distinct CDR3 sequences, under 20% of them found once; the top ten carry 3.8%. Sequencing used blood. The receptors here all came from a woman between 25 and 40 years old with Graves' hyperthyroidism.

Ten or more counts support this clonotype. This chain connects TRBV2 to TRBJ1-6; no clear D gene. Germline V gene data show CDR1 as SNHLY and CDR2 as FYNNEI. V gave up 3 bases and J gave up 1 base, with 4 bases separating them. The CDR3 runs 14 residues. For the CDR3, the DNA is TGTGCCAGCAGTGAGGGGTCCTATAATTCACCCCTCCACTTT. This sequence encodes CASSEGSYNSPLHF.

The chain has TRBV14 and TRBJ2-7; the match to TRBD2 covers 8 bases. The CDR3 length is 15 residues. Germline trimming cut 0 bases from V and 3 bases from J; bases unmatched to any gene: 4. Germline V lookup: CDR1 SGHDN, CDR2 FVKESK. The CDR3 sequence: CASSQDSGTFYEQYF. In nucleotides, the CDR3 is TGTGCCAGCAGCCAAGATAGCGGGACCTTCTACGAGCAGTACTTC.

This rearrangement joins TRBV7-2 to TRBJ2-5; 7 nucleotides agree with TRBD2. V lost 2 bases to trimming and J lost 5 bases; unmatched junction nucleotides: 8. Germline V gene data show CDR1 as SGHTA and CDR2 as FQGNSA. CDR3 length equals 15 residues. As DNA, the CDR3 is TGTGCCAGCAGCTTAATGGCGGGAGTCGGGGAGACCCAGTACTTC. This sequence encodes CASSLMAGVGETQYF. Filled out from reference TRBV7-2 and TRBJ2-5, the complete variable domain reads GAGVSQSPSNKVTEKGKDVELRCDPISGHTALYWYRQSLGQGLEFLIYFQGNSAPDKSGLPSDRFSAERTGGSVSTLTIQRTQQEDSAVYLCASSLMAGVGETQYFGPGTRLLVL.

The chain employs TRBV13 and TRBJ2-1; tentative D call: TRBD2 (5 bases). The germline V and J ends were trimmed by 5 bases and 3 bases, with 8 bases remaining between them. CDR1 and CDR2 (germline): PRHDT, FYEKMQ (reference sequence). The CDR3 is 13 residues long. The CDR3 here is CASSGEFYNEQFF. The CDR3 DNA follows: TGTGCCAGCAGCGGGGAGTTCTACAATGAGCAGTTCTTC.

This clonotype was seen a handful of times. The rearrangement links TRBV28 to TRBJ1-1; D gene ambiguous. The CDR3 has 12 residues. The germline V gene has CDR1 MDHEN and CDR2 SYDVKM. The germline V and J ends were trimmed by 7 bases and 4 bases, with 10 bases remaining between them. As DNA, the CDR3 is TGTGCCAGCACTAACAGATTCACTGAAGCTTTCTTT. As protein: CASTNRFTEAFF. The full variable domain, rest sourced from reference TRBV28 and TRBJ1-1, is DVKVTQSSRYLVKRTGEKVFLECVQDMDHENMFWYRQDPGLGLRLIYFSYDVKMKEKGDIPEGYSVSREKKERFSLILESASTNQTSMYLCASTNRFTEAFFGQGTRLTVV.

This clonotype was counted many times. As DNA, the CDR3 is TGTGCCAGCAGCCTACCGCCGGGCGTATTTAATGAAAAACTGTTTTTT. Translation: CASSLPPGVFNEKLFF. The chain is built from TRBV28 and TRBJ1-4; D not resolved. Between the trimmed V and J ends, which lost 6 bases and 4 bases, there was a span of 18 bases. The CDR3 totals 16 residues. The germline CDR1 and CDR2 sequences are MDHEN and SYDVKM.

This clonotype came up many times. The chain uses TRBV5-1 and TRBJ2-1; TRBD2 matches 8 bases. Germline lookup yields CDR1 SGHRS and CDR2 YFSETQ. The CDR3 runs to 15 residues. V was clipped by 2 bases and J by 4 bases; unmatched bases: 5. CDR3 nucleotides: TGCGCCAGCAGCTTTACTAGCGGCCCATACAATGAGCAGTTCTTC. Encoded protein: CASSFTSGPYNEQFF.

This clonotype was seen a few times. Here the CDR3 DNA reads TGCGCCAGCAGTGACCCAGGGGTTGAGCAGTTCTTC. Its translation is CASSDPGVEQFF. This chain links TRBV10-1 with TRBJ2-1; D is possibly TRBD1 (6 bases). Germline V lookup: CDR1 WNHNN, CDR2 SYGVQD (reference sequence). Trimming left V 3 bases short and J 9 bases short, with 9 bases between. The CDR3 spans 12 residues.

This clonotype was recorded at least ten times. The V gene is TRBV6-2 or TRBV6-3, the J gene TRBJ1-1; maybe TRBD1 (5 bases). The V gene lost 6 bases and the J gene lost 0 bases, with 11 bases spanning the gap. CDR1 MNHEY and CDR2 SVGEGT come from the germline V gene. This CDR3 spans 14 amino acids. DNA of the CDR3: TGTGCCAGCAGACGGGGGACGATGAACACTGAAGCTTTCTTT. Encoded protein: CASRRGTMNTEAFF.

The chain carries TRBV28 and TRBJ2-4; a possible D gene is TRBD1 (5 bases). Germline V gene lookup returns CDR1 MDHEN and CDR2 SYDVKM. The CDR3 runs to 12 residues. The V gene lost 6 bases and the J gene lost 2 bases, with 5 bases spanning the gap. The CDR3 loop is CASRDTKNIQYF. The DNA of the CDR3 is TGTGCCAGCAGGGACACCAAAAACATTCAGTACTTC.

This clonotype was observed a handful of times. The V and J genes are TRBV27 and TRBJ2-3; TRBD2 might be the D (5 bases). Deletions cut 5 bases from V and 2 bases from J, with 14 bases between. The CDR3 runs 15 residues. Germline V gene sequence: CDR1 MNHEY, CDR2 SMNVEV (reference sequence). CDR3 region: CASSRRSGPTDTQYF. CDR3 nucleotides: TGTGCCAGCAGTCGAAGGAGCGGCCCCACAGATACGCAGTATTTT.

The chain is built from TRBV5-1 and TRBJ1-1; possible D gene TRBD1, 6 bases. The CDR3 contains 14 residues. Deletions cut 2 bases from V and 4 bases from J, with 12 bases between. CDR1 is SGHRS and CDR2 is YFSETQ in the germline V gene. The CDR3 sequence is CASSFGTRGTEAFF. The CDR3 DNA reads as TGCGCCAGCAGCTTTGGGACACGGGGCACTGAAGCTTTCTTT.

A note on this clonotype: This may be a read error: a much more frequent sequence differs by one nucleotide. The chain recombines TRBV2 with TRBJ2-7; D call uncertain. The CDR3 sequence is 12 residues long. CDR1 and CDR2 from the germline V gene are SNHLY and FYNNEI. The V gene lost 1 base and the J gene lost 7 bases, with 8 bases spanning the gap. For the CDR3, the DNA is TGTGCCAGCAGTGAAGTTTGGGATGAGCAGTACTTC. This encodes CASSEVWDEQYF.

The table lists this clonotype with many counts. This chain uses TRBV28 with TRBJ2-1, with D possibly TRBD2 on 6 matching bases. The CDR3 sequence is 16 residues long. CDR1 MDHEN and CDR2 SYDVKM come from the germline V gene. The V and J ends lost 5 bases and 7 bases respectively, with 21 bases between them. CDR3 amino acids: CASSPLEAGGRNEQFF. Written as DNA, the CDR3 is TGTGCCAGCAGTCCTCTCGAGGCCGGGGGACGTAATGAGCAGTTCTTC.

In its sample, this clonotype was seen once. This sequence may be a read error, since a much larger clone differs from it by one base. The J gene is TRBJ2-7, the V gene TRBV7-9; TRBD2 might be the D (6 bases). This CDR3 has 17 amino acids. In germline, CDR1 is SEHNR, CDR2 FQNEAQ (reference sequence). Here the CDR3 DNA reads TGTGCCGGCAGCTTAGCGCGGGTCCGGGACTTCTCCTACGAGCAGTACTTC. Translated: CAGSLARVRDFSYEQYF. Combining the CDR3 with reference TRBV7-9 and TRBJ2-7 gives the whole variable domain DTGVSQNPRHKITKRGQNVTFRCDPISEHNRLYWYRQTLGQGPEFLTYFQNEAQLEKSRLLSDRFSAERPKGSFSTLEIQRTEQGDSAMYLCAGSLARVRDFSYEQYFGPGTRLTVT.

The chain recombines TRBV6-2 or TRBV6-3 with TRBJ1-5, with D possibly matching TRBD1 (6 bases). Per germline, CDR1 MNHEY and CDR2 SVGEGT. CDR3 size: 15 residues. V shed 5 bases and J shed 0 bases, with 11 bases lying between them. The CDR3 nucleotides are TGTGCCAGCAGTCAAACAGGGCTTAGCAATCAGCCCCAGCATTTT. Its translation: CASSQTGLSNQPQHF.

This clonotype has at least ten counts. Here the CDR3 reads CASRKLEGEQYF. The CDR3 bases are TGTGCCAGCAGGAAACTGGAAGGCGAGCAGTACTTC. J is TRBJ2-7 and V is TRBV6-2 or TRBV6-3; D ambiguous. The CDR3 is 12 residues long. The germline V gene has CDR1 MNHEY and CDR2 SVGEGT. Trimming took 6 bases from V and 6 from J, leaving 12 bases between them.

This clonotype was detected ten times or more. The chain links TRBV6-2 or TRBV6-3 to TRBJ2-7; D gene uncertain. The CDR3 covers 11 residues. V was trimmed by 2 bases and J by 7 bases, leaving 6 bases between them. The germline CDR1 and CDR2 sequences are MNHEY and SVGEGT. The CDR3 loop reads CASSYPEEQYF. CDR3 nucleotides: TGTGCCAGCAGTTACCCGGAGGAGCAGTACTTC.

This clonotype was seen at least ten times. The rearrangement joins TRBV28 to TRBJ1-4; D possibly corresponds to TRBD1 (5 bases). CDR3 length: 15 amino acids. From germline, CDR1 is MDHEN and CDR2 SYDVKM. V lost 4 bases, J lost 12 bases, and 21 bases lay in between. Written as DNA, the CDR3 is TGTGCCAGCAGTTCAGGAGGTGTCAGGGCGGAAGAACTGTTTTTT. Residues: CASSSGGVRAEELFF. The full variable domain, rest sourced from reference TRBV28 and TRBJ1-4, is DVKVTQSSRYLVKRTGEKVFLECVQDMDHENMFWYRQDPGLGLRLIYFSYDVKMKEKGDIPEGYSVSREKKERFSLILESASTNQTSMYLCASSSGGVRAEELFFGSGTQLSVL.